This is a list of T cell receptor beta chains from one sample in a study of T cells after yellow fever vaccination. TCRdb re-derived calls from the 5' RACE reads in MiXCR, one entry per CDR3 protein. The data contain approximately 600,000 distinct CDR3 sequences, 10% to 15% of them seen just once; the ten biggest clones take up 15%. The material sequenced was PBMCs, taken on the day of the yellow fever booster vaccination. The source of these receptors is a man aged 25-45 years who received the YFV17D yellow fever vaccine. Each CDR3 is given with its conserved first and last residue. Fields, in order: D gene, V gene, clone size, J gene, CDR3 protein, CDR3 DNA. D genes are given only for firm matches. Rows may omit the clone size; those that give it use once, few, many or a size class.

>-|TRBV5-1|-|TRBJ2-7
CASSLSVVYEQYF
TGCGCCAGCAGCTTGTCAGTCGTGTACGAGCAGTACTTC
>TRBD1|TRBV6-1|-|TRBJ2-5
CASSPRQGSTQYF
TGTGCCAGCAGTCCACGACAGGGTTCGACCCAGTACTTC
>-|TRBV24-1|few|TRBJ2-1
CATMGATSLIDEQFF
TGTGCCACCATGGGGGCGACTAGCCTGATAGATGAGCAGTTCTTC
>-|TRBV20-1|-|TRBJ2-7
CSARPLQGTYEQYF
TGCAGTGCTAGGCCTTTACAGGGCACCTACGAGCAGTACTTC
>TRBD1|TRBV20-1|-|TRBJ2-3
CSATGGSDTQYF
TGCAGTGCTACAGGGGGATCAGATACGCAGTATTTT
>-|TRBV20-1|-|TRBJ1-4
CSARVAGFNEKLFF
TGCAGTGCTAGAGTTGCAGGATTTAATGAAAAACTGTTTTTT
>TRBD1|TRBV7-6|-|TRBJ2-7
CASSLPGTESSKQYF
TGTGCCAGCAGCTTACCCGGGACAGAAAGTTCCAAGCAGTACTTC
>-|TRBV10-3|few|TRBJ1-1
CAISPGGGTEAFF
TGTGCCATCAGTCCGGGTGGCGGCACTGAAGCTTTCTTT
>TRBD2|TRBV7-2|many|TRBJ2-7
CASSSSGTSYEQYF
TGTGCCAGCAGCTCAAGCGGGACCTCCTACGAGCAGTACTTC
>-|TRBV12-3/TRBV12-4|-|TRBJ2-3
CASRSSGVFNTDTQYF
TGTGCCAGCAGATCCTCGGGAGTTTTTAACACAGATACGCAGTATTTT
>-|TRBV20-1|-|TRBJ2-7
CSATRDAYEQYF
TGCAGTGCTACGCGGGACGCCTACGAGCAGTACTTC
>-|TRBV5-1|many|TRBJ1-1
CASSLATGDTEAFF
TGCGCCAGCAGCTTGGCCACGGGGGACACTGAAGCTTTCTTT
>-|TRBV12-3/TRBV12-4|-|TRBJ2-2
CASSLGGNANTGELFF
TGTGCCAGCAGTTTAGGTGGAAACGCGAACACCGGGGAGCTGTTTTTT
>TRBD1|TRBV6-1|-|TRBJ1-3
CASSGQGERNTIYF
TGTGCCAGCAGTGGACAGGGGGAAAGAAACACCATATATTTT